This TCR beta chain emerged from a study of blood T cell repertoires in COVID-19. Germline V gene sequence: CDR1 LGHNA, CDR2 YSLEER. This CDR3 is built from 16 residues. V lost 1 base and J 0 bases, leaving 10 bases between the germline ends. The assay was immunoSEQ multiplex PCR, and TCRdb's table has in-frame clones only and misses some. The data contain 5,500 to 6,500 clones, approximately 90% of them singletons. The chain employs TRBV4-3 and TRBJ1-3; D gene unclear. This TCR derives from a human donor in a cohort sampled during active COVID-19. The material sequenced was peripheral blood. CDR3 DNA: TGCGCCAGCAGCCAAGTCCCGGGAAACTCTGGAAACACCATATATTTT. Translating it yields CASSQVPGNSGNTIYF.